This T cell receptor (beta chain) was sequenced for a study of T-cell reconstitution after alpha-beta-depleted transplantation in children. Findings of the study overall: Newly produced T cells mostly provided counts and TCRbeta diversity after one year, as hyperexpanded clones declined. Where alpha-beta T cells came from about two months after transplant was reportedly several hundred expanded graft clones.

Trimming removed 6 bases at V and 4 bases at J, with 16 bases between. The CDR3 totals 14 residues. CDR1 and CDR2 from the germline V gene are DFQATT and SNEGSKA (reference sequence). A remark on this clonotype: Antigen specificity is unknown.

The TCRbeta library incorporated unique molecular identifiers. TCRdb used MiXCR to reprocess the PCR reads, holding one entry per CDR3 protein. The sample includes 200,000 to 300,000 distinct CDR3 sequences, 20% to 30% seen only once; the top ten take roughly 5%. This rearrangement joins TRBV20-1 to TRBJ1-5; D remains unclear. The receptor was isolated from a female patient aged 2-9 years who had a stem cell transplant for congenital amegakaryocytic thrombocytopenia, so the T cells may come from the graft donor. Sequencing used PBMCs, mostly from graft donor cells, obtained 360 days after TCRalphabeta/CD19-depleted stem cell transplant. The CDR3 DNA follows: TGCAGTGCAAGCCGAGGACGTCGTAATCAGCCCCAGCATTTT. Its translation is CSASRGRRNQPQHF.